A single sample is the source of the 20 T cell receptor beta chains below, sequenced in a study of blood T cell repertoires in COVID-19 (dated by TCRdb to 2018 to 2020). Library preparation employed the immunoSEQ multiplex PCR assay. The table comes from immuneACCESS by way of TCRdb, which keeps in-frame sequences with V and J called. Part of the clones is missing from these tables; in studies checked, under half for an unresolved V gene and the rest for unknown reasons. The sample table lists about 170,000 clones, 70% to 90% of them with a count of one. 6.5% to 9% of the sample is held by the ten biggest clonotypes. The sequenced sample consisted of peripheral blood. The origin of the receptors is a woman aged 80 or over with COVID-19, enrolled during active disease.

The chain links TRBV5-1 to TRBJ2-1; 10 bases align to TRBD2. V lost 0 bases, J lost 6 bases, and 9 bases stayed unmatched. This CDR3 is 17 amino acids long. The germline CDR1 and CDR2 sequences are SGHRS and YFSETQ. CDR3 region: CASSLDIAGGPGNEQFF. The CDR3 DNA reads as TGCGCCAGCAGCTTGGACATAGCGGGGGGCCCGGGCAATGAGCAGTTCTTC.

The rearrangement uses TRBV5-4 and TRBJ2-7, with a tentative D call TRBD1 (6 bases). V was shortened by 1 base and J by 5 bases, with 10 bases between the two germline ends. CDR3 length: 13 amino acids. In germline, CDR1 is SGHNT, CDR2 YYREEE (reference sequence). CDR3 amino acids: CASSLNRVHEQYF. CDR3 nucleotides: TGTGCCAGCAGCTTGAACAGGGTTCACGAGCAGTACTTC.

The chain carries TRBV29-1 and TRBJ2-7, with a tentative D call TRBD1 (5 bases). Germline V gene lookup returns CDR1 SQVTM and CDR2 ANQGSEA. Trimming shortened V by 5 bases and J by 4 bases, and 18 bases separated the two germline ends. The CDR3 runs to 14 residues. The chain's CDR3 is CSVLSWGTPYEQYF. The CDR3 DNA follows: TGCAGCGTTCTATCGTGGGGCACTCCTTACGAGCAGTACTTC.

The V call is TRBV11-2, the J call TRBJ2-1; D unresolved. Germline V gene data show CDR1 as SGHAT and CDR2 as FQNNGV. CDR3 length: 16 amino acids. Trimming took off 1 base at V and 0 bases at J, with 10 bases between the two ends. CDR3 DNA: TGTGCCAGCAGCTTAGGAGTCGATAGCTCCTACAATGAGCAGTTCTTC. It yields the protein CASSLGVDSSYNEQFF.

The genes are TRBV7-9 and TRBJ2-2, with 8 nucleotides matching TRBD1. The CDR3 has 15 residues. The trim removed 10 bases at V and 2 bases at J, leaving 9 bases unmatched. CDR1 and CDR2 from the germline V gene are SEHNR and FQNEAQ (reference sequence). The CDR3 nucleotides read TGTGCCACCCCGTACGACAGGGGAAACACCGGGGAGCTGTTTTTT. The encoded protein is CATPYDRGNTGELFF.

V usage is TRBV28 and J usage is TRBJ1-2; D not certain. The ends were cut back, 5 bases at V and 5 bases at J, with 6 bases in the middle. This CDR3 region has 11 residues. In germline, CDR1 is MDHEN, CDR2 SYDVKM. The CDR3 DNA reads as TGTGCCAGCAGTGCCCGGTATGGCTACACCTTC. The encoded protein is CASSARYGYTF.

The V call is TRBV5-1, the J call TRBJ2-5, with D possibly being TRBD1 (6 bases). Trimming removed 4 bases at V and 5 bases at J, with 18 bases between. Germline CDR1 and CDR2: SGHRS and YFSETQ. The CDR3 consists of 15 residues. CDR3 sequence (DNA): TGCGCCAGCAGCAGAGACGGACAGTCAAGGGAGACCCAGTACTTC. Translation: CASSRDGQSRETQYF.

The chain carries TRBV2 and TRBJ1-4, with D unresolved. The CDR3 is 13 residues long. The germline V gene encodes CDR1 SNHLY and CDR2 FYNNEI. Trimming shortened V by 7 bases and J by 3 bases, and 9 bases separated the two germline ends. As DNA, the CDR3 is TGTGCCAGCATTGGGGAGGCTAATGAAAAACTGTTTTTT. It is translated as CASIGEANEKLFF.

The V call is TRBV5-1, the J call TRBJ2-3; tentative D call: TRBD2 (5 bases). The germline gives CDR1 SGHRS, CDR2 YFSETQ. V dropped 0 bases and J dropped 4 bases, with 9 bases sitting between them. The CDR3 loop spans 14 amino acids. CDR3 nucleotides: TGCGCCAGCAGCTTGGATGTGGAGGCAGATACGCAGTATTTT. It yields the protein CASSLDVEADTQYF.

The J gene is TRBJ1-1, the V gene TRBV4-1; the match to TRBD1 covers 7 bases. CDR1 and CDR2 (germline): MGHRA, YSYEKL. The V gene end was trimmed by 0 bases and the J gene end by 2 bases; junction bases not matched to a gene: 15. The CDR3 sequence is 19 residues long. CDR3 in DNA: TGCGCCAGCAGCCAAGATGAGGGGACTTGGGGGACAGCTAACACTGAAGCTTTCTTT. It specifies CASSQDEGTWGTANTEAFF.

This sequence joins TRBV5-1 and TRBJ2-1, with a tentative D call TRBD2 (5 bases). This CDR3 is built from 17 residues. Trimming took off 0 bases at V and 0 bases at J, with 13 bases between the two ends. Germline V gene lookup returns CDR1 SGHRS and CDR2 YFSETQ. The CDR3 loop is CASSLASGSSSYNEQFF. The CDR3 DNA is TGCGCCAGCAGCTTGGCTTCGGGGTCTTCCTCCTACAATGAGCAGTTCTTC. Variable domain in full (rest from reference TRBV5-1 and TRBJ2-1): KAGVTQTPRYLIKTRGQQVTLSCSPISGHRSVSWYQQTPGQGLQFLFEYFSETQRNKGNFPGRFSGRQFSNSRSEMNVSTLELGDSALYLCASSLASGSSSYNEQFFGPGTRLTVL.

The V and J genes are TRBV19 and TRBJ1-5, with D hard to call. Trimming left V 5 bases short and J 4 bases short, with 12 bases between. Germline V gene sequence: CDR1 LNHDA, CDR2 SQIVND (reference sequence). The CDR3 spans 14 residues. The CDR3 reads CASSREGRNQPQHF. The CDR3 region has the DNA TGTGCCAGTAGTCGGGAAGGGAGGAATCAGCCCCAGCATTTT.

This chain's CDR3 is CASRGSGGETQYF. For the CDR3, the DNA is TGTGCCAGCCGTGGTAGCGGGGGAGAGACCCAGTACTTC. The chain has TRBV3-1 (or the pseudogene TRBV3-2) and TRBJ2-5, with 9 nucleotides matching TRBD2. The CDR3 is 13 residues long. Looked up from germline, CDR1 is LGHDT and CDR2 is YNNKEL (reference sequence). With V trimmed by 8 bases and J by 4 bases, 5 bases remained unmatched.

The chain combines TRBV2 with TRBJ2-7; no clear D. Trimming pared 7 bases from V and 2 bases from J, leaving 6 bases between. From germline, CDR1 is SNHLY and CDR2 FYNNEI. CDR3 size: 11 residues. CDR3 coding DNA: TGTGCCAGCAAATACACCTACGAGCAGTACTTC. This translates into CASKYTYEQYF.

The V gene is TRBV5-1, the J gene TRBJ1-4, with D possibly being TRBD1 (5 bases). The CDR3 is made up of 16 amino acids. Germline assignment: CDR1 SGHRS and CDR2 YFSETQ. Trimming took 0 bases from V and 4 from J, leaving 13 bases between them. CDR3 residues: CASSLVVQGLNEKLFF. The CDR3 DNA reads TGCGCCAGCAGCTTGGTGGTGCAGGGACTTAATGAAAAACTGTTTTTT.

The DNA of the CDR3 is TGTGCCATCAGTAAGACCGGGTCGTTTAACACTGAAGCTTTCTTT. Its translation: CAISKTGSFNTEAFF. The gene calls are TRBV10-3 and TRBJ1-1; D not certain. V lost 5 bases and J lost 2, with 15 bases in between. The CDR3 is 15 residues long. Germline CDR1 ENHRY, CDR2 SYGVKD.

The V and J genes are TRBV12-3 or TRBV12-4 and TRBJ1-5, with D uncertain. The CDR3 loop spans 13 amino acids. V lost 3 bases and J 2 bases, leaving 5 bases between the germline ends. CDR3 protein: CASSFAGNQPQHF. Written as DNA, the CDR3 is TGTGCCAGCAGTTTTGCAGGCAATCAGCCCCAGCATTTT.

This clone turned up a few times. The chain carries TRBV28 and TRBJ1-3; TRBD1 might be the D (5 bases). V was clipped by 5 bases and J by 4 bases, with 12 bases between them. Germline lookup yields CDR1 MDHEN and CDR2 SYDVKM. The CDR3 extends over 14 amino acids. CDR3 sequence: CASSQGTEGNTIYF. The CDR3 nucleotides read TGTGCCAGCAGTCAAGGGACTGAAGGAAACACCATATATTTT.

The genes are TRBV5-1 and TRBJ1-5, with a weak D call TRBD1 (6 bases). CDR3 length: 17 amino acids. In germline, CDR1 is SGHRS, CDR2 YFSETQ. Trimming removed 4 bases at V and 0 bases at J, with 17 bases between. The CDR3 sequence is CASSHPLQGTSNQPQHF. The CDR3 DNA is TGCGCCAGCAGCCACCCCCTCCAGGGGACTAGCAATCAGCCCCAGCATTTT.

The chain couples TRBV18 to TRBJ2-7; 8 bases match TRBD1. With 3 bases clipped from V and 3 bases from J, the junction kept 13 bases outside the gene matches. This CDR3 has 17 residues. The germline gives CDR1 KGHSH, CDR2 LQKENI. CDR3 region: CASSPTQDRAFVYEQYF. CDR3 bases: TGTGCCAGCTCACCGACGCAGGACAGGGCCTTTGTCTACGAGCAGTACTTC.